Here is one T cell receptor (beta chain) with its context. These data belong to a study of T cells after somatic rescue of genetic block. Generated by immunoSEQ multiplex PCR, the TCRdb table keeps only in-frame clones and is missing some. The table records 60,000 to 90,000 clones, roughly 93% of them present only once. Deletions cut 5 bases from V and 0 bases from J, with 10 bases between. The CDR3 sequence is 14 residues long. From germline, CDR1 is LNHDA and CDR2 SQIVND (reference sequence). V usage is TRBV19 and J usage is TRBJ1-1; no reliable D call. Sequencing was performed on peripheral blood mononuclear cells (PBMCs). The TCR was taken from a young man. The CDR3 nucleotides read TGTGCCAGTAGTCCACAGATCATGAACACTGAAGCTTTCTTT. It codes for CASSPQIMNTEAFF.